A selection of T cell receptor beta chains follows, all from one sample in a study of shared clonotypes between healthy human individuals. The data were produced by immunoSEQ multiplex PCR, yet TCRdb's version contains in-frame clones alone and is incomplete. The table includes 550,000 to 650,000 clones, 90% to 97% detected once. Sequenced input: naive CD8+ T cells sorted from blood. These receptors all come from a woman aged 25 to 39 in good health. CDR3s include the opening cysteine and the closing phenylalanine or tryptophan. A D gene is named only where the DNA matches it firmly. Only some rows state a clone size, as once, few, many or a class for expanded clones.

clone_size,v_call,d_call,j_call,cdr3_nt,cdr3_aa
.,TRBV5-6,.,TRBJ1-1,TGTGCCAGCAGCTTAATACAGCACGCAACTGAAGCTTTCTTT,CASSLIQHATEAFF
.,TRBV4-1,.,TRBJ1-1,TGCGCCAGCAGCTCAACCCGGGGGAACACTGAAGCTTTCTTT,CASSSTRGNTEAFF
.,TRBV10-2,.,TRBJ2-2,TGCGCCAGCAGTGAGACGCGGGGTATGGGGGAGCTGTTTTTT,CASSETRGMGELFF
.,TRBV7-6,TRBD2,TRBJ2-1,TGTGCCAGCAGCTCCCTCCTAGCGGGGCTGGAGGGTGAGCAGTTCTTC,CASSSLLAGLEGEQFF
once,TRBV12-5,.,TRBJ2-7,TGTGCTAGTGGTTCCGCCCCTGGGGGCGAGCAGTACTTC,CASGSAPGGEQYF
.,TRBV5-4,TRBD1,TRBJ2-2,TGTGCCAGCAGCTACAGGGGTGCACCCCTTGAGCTGTTTTTT,CASSYRGAPLELFF
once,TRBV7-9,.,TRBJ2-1,TGTGCCAGCAGCCCCCAGGGGGCGGGAGGGCCCAATGAGCAGTTCTTC,CASSPQGAGGPNEQFF
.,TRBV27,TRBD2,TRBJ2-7,TGTGCCAGCAGGTTAGCGGGAGGGGGCAACGAGCAGTACTTC,CASRLAGGGNEQYF
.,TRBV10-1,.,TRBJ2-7,TGCGCCAGCAGTGCGGTCGAGGCAGACTACGAGCAGTACTTC,CASSAVEADYEQYF
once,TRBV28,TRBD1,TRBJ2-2,TGTGCCAGCAGTTCACAGCACTGGGACAGGGGGTTCAACGGGGAGCTGTTTTTT,CASSSQHWDRGFNGELFF
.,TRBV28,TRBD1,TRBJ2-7,TGTGCCAGCAGTTTAACAGGGGGCACCGACGAGCAGTACTTC,CASSLTGGTDEQYF
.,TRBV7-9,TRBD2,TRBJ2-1,TGTGCCAGCAGCTTAGCGGCGGGAGGGTCGGGCAATGAGCAGTTCTTC,CASSLAAGGSGNEQFF
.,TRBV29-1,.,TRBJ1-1,TGCAGCGTTGAGTTTGGCGGATGGAGGGGTTTGAACACTGAAGCTTTCTTT,CSVEFGGWRGLNTEAFF
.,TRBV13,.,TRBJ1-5,TGTGCCAGCAGCTTAGGTAGGACAGACCATAATCAGCCCCAGCATTTT,CASSLGRTDHNQPQHF
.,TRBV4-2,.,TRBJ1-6,TGTGCCAGCAGCCAAGATGGGGGGCATTCACCCCTCCACTTT,CASSQDGGHSPLHF
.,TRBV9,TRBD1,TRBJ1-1,TGTGCCAGCAGCGACGGGACAGGTACCTTCTCTGAAGCTTTCTTT,CASSDGTGTFSEAFF
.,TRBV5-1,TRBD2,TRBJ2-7,TGCGCCAGCAGCCCCCTTAGCGGGGCAACCTACGAGCAGTACTTC,CASSPLSGATYEQYF
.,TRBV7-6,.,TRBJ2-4,TGTGCCAGCAGCTTGGGAAACATTCAGTACTTC,CASSLGNIQYF
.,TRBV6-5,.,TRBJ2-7,TGTGCCAGCAGTTTGGTATGGACATATAACCCCCACGAGCAGTACTTC,CASSLVWTYNPHEQYF
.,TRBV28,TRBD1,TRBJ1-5,TGTGCCAGCAGTTCTATTAAGGGGTACAGGGGTTTAATTGGGCCCCAGCATTTT,CASSSIKGYRGLIGPQHF
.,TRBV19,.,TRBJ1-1,TGTGCCATAGGACTAACCGAAGCTTTCTTT,CAIGLTEAFF
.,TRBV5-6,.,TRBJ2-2,TGTGCCAGCAGCTCGGGACTGAACACCGGGGAGCTGTTTTTT,CASSSGLNTGELFF
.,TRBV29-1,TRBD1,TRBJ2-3,TGCAGCGTTGAATGGTCCGGGACAGCTAGCACAGATACGCAGTATTTT,CSVEWSGTASTDTQYF
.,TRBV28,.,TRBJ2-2,TGTGCCAGCAGTCTCCCCCTTCATAGCACCGGGGAGCTGTTTTTT,CASSLPLHSTGELFF
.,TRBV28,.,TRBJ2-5,TGTGCCAGCAGTTTAAGGGGAGCCATCGAGACCCAGTACTTC,CASSLRGAIETQYF
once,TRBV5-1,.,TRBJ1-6,TGCGCCAGCAGTCCAGGTAGCTCCTATAATTCACCCCTCCACTTT,CASSPGSSYNSPLHF
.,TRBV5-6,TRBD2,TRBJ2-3,TGTGCCAGCAGTGGAAGTAGCGGGAGGGCGGCAGATACGCAGTATTTT,CASSGSSGRAADTQYF
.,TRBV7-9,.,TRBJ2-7,TGTGCCAGCAGCTTGGTGACAGCAACCTACGAGCAGTACTTC,CASSLVTATYEQYF
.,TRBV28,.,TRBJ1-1,TGTGCCAGCAGTTTACCGAACACTGAAGCTTTCTTT,CASSLPNTEAFF
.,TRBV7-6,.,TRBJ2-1,TGTGCCAGCAGCTTGGCAGGGGGGGTCTACAATGAGCAGTTCTTC,CASSLAGGVYNEQFF
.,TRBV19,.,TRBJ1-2,TGTGCCAGTAGTCCAACCAGGGTTCACTATGGCTACACCTTC,CASSPTRVHYGYTF
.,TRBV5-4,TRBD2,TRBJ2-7,TGTGCCAGCAGCTGGGGACTAGCGGGGGCCTACGAGCAGTACTTC,CASSWGLAGAYEQYF
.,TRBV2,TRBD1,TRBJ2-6,TGTGCCAGCAGTGGCACGGGACAGGGGGCGTCTGGGGCCAACGTCCTGACTTTC,CASSGTGQGASGANVLTF
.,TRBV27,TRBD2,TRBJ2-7,TGTGCCAGCAGTCGAATTAGCGGGAGGTCCTACGAGCAGTACTTC,CASSRISGRSYEQYF
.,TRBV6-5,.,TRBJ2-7,TGTGCCAGCAGTTATTTTCGGGGGTACGAGCAGTACTTC,CASSYFRGYEQYF
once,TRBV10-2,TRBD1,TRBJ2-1,TGCGCCAGCAGTGATTCAGCAGGGGGTGAGCAGTTCTTC,CASSDSAGGEQFF
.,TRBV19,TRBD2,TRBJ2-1,TGTGCCAGTAGTATAGGAGGTCTAGCGGGGGAGTACAATGAGCAGTTCTTC,CASSIGGLAGEYNEQFF
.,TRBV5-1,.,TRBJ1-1,TGCGCCAGCAGCTTGGGAGAAAACACTGAAGCTTTCTTT,CASSLGENTEAFF
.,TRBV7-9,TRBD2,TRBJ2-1,TGTGCCAGCAGCTTCCGGAAGCGGGAGCACGATGAGCAGTTCTTC,CASSFRKREHDEQFF
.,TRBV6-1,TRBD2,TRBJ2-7,TGTGCCAGCAGTCCCACCTCGGGAGGGTACGAGCAGTACTTC,CASSPTSGGYEQYF
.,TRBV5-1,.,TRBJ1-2,TGCGCCAGCAGCTTGGAATTCGACAGAGTCTATGGCTACACCTTC,CASSLEFDRVYGYTF
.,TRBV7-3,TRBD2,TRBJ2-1,TGTGCCAGCAGCTTAGAGACAGCGGGAGGTTTGGATGAGCAGTTCTTC,CASSLETAGGLDEQFF
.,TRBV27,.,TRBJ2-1,TGTGCCAGCAGTTTATTGAAGGACCCCATGGGGGGTGAGCAGTTCTTC,CASSLLKDPMGGEQFF
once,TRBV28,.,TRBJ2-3,TGTGCCAGCAGTTTTACAGGGAGCCCAGATACGCAGTATTTT,CASSFTGSPDTQYF
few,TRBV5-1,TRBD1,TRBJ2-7,TGCGCCAGCAGCTGGACAGGGTACGAGCAGTACTTC,CASSWTGYEQYF
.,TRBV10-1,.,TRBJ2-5,TGCGCCAGCAGTGAAGGGCCGGAGGAGACCCAGTACTTC,CASSEGPEETQYF
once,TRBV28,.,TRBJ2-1,TGTGCCAGCAAGAGGGGAGTTTTAATCGGCGATGAGCAGTTCTTC,CASKRGVLIGDEQFF
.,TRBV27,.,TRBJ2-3,TGTGCCAGCAGTAAATTCGGGAGCGTGTCGACAGATACGCAGTATTTT,CASSKFGSVSTDTQYF
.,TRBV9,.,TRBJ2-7,TGTGCCAGCACCCCAAGCCCCCCGGCCACCCACGAGCAGTACTTC,CASTPSPPATHEQYF
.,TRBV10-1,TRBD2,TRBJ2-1,TGCGCCAGCAGTGAGTCGACTAGCGGGAGCTACAATGAGCAGTTCTTC,CASSESTSGSYNEQFF
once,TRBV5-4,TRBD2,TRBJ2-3,TGTGCCAGCAGCCAGGGACTAGCGGGAGGAAGGACAGATACGCAGTATTTT,CASSQGLAGGRTDTQYF